One sample yielded the 27 T cell receptor beta chains listed below, sequenced in a study of blood T cell repertoires in COVID-19. Clones were read by immunoSEQ multiplex PCR, and TCRdb kept only the in-frame ones, dropping some. The profile shows nearly 80,000 clones, about four fifths of them singletons. Sequenced: peripheral blood. The receptors originated from a woman in her seventies with acute or convalescent COVID-19.

The CDR3 reads CASSQNLAGDYEQYF. In DNA form, the CDR3 reads TGTGCCAGCAGCCAAAATCTAGCGGGAGACTACGAGCAGTACTTC. This chain links TRBV14 with TRBJ2-7, with 10 bases identical to TRBD2. CDR1 is SGHDN, CDR2 FVKESK, per germline. V lost 2 bases, J lost 3 bases, and 4 bases stayed unmatched. CDR3 length: 15 residues.

The chain employs TRBV10-3 and TRBJ2-3; 10 bases align to TRBD2. The ends lost 8 bases at V and 4 bases at J; junction bases unmatched: 6. This CDR3 comprises 14 residues. In germline, CDR1 is ENHRY, CDR2 SYGVKD. CDR3 DNA sequence: TGTGCCATCCAGCGGGAGGGCCGGGCAGATACGCAGTATTTT. Its translation is CAIQREGRADTQYF.

This clone was detected many times. This sequence joins TRBV21-1 and TRBJ1-5; the table's D call TRBD1 went unverified against the DNA. TRBV21-1 is annotated as a pseudogene. There are 15 residues in the CDR3. The CDR3 protein is CASSKLGGGNQPQHF. CDR3 sequence (DNA): TGTGCCAGCAGCAAATTAGGGGGAGGCAATCAGCCCCAGCATTTT.

CDR3 loop: CASSLVGGGHGSPLHF. CDR3 bases: TGTGCCAGCAGCTTGGTGGGAGGGGGTCATGGATCACCCCTCCACTTT. The V gene is TRBV5-5, the J gene TRBJ1-6, with D maybe TRBD1 (6 bases). From germline, CDR1 is SGHKS and CDR2 YYEKEE (reference sequence). The CDR3 is 16 amino acids. V lost 0 bases, J lost 10 bases, and 17 bases lay in between.

The chain uses TRBV24-1 and TRBJ2-1, with a tentative D call TRBD2 (6 bases). In germline, CDR1 is KGHDR, CDR2 SFDVKD. This CDR3 spans 16 amino acids. Deletions cut 4 bases from V and 4 bases from J, with 16 bases between. The CDR3 sequence is CATSETRVIGYNEQFF. DNA of the CDR3: TGTGCCACCAGTGAGACTAGGGTCATAGGATACAATGAGCAGTTCTTC.

The DNA of the CDR3 is TGTGCCTGGAGGCCTGACAGGGGGAGAAGTGAAAAACTGTTTTTT. Protein sequence: CAWRPDRGRSEKLFF. The chain joins TRBV30 to TRBJ1-4; 9 nucleotides align to TRBD1. The V gene end was trimmed by 3 bases and the J gene end by 7 bases; junction bases not matched to a gene: 9. This CDR3 contains 15 residues. CDR1 is GTSNPN, CDR2 SVGIG, per germline (reference sequence). The full variable domain, rest sourced from reference TRBV30 and TRBJ1-4, is SQTIHQWPATLVQPVGSPLSLECTVEGTSNPNLYWYRQAAGRGLQLLFYSVGIGQISSEVPQNLSASRPQDRQFILSSKKLLLSDSGFYLCAWRPDRGRSEKLFFGSGTQLSVL.

The CDR3 loop reads CASSEFGGETQYF. The CDR3 DNA sequence: TGTGCCAGCAGCGAGTTCGGGGGAGAGACCCAGTACTTC. This rearrangement joins TRBV9 to TRBJ2-5; D is perhaps TRBD2 (6 bases). There are 13 residues in the CDR3. Trimming stripped 3 bases from V and 4 bases from J, with 10 bases between. CDR1 is SGDLS, CDR2 YYNGEE, per germline.

This clone has only one observation. The chain combines TRBV7-2 with TRBJ2-1, with 8 nucleotides matching TRBD2. The CDR3 extends over 15 amino acids. Germline values: CDR1 SGHTA, CDR2 FQGNSA. Unmatched junction bases numbered 6, after V lost 5 bases and J lost 3 bases. The CDR3 coding sequence is TGTGCCAGCAGCCTTACTAGCGGAGGCTACAATGAGCAGTTCTTC. Encoded protein: CASSLTSGGYNEQFF.

This chain connects TRBV10-1 to TRBJ2-7; a possible D gene is TRBD1 (6 bases). Germline CDR1 and CDR2: WNHNN and SYGVQD (reference sequence). V was trimmed by 3 bases and J by 9 bases, leaving 18 bases between them. The CDR3 consists of 14 residues. CDR3 sequence reads: CASSEQGADWGQYF. In DNA, the CDR3 is TGCGCCAGCAGTGAACAGGGAGCCGATTGGGGGCAGTACTTC.

The chain links TRBV19 to TRBJ2-7; 9 bases match TRBD2. The germline CDR1 and CDR2 sequences are LNHDA and SQIVND (reference sequence). Germline trimming cut 5 bases from V and 2 bases from J; bases unmatched to any gene: 7. This CDR3 is built from 15 residues. The CDR3 here is CASSLGLAATYEQYF. CDR3 in DNA: TGTGCCAGTAGTCTGGGACTAGCAGCTACCTACGAGCAGTACTTC.

J is TRBJ2-5 and V is TRBV14; 7 positions match TRBD2. The CDR3 totals 16 residues. Trimming cost V 3 bases and J 0 bases; bases outside gene matches: 7. The germline gives CDR1 SGHDN, CDR2 FVKESK. The CDR3 sequence is CASSQGWRGYQETQYF. CDR3 DNA sequence: TGTGCCAGCAGCCAGGGCTGGCGGGGGTACCAAGAGACCCAGTACTTC.

This clone appeared once. This sequence joins TRBV28 and TRBJ2-7; perhaps TRBD2 as D (5 bases). This CDR3 is built from 13 residues. The germline V gene has CDR1 MDHEN and CDR2 SYDVKM. V dropped 7 bases and J dropped 0 bases, with 10 bases sitting between them. CDR3 loop: CASMAGVSYEQYF. In DNA, the CDR3 is TGTGCCAGCATGGCGGGCGTCTCCTACGAGCAGTACTTC.

The chain combines TRBV27 with TRBJ2-7, with 9 bases fitting TRBD1. CDR3 length: 13 residues. V was clipped by 9 bases and J by 0 bases; unmatched bases: 3. Germline CDR1 and CDR2: MNHEY and SMNVEV (reference sequence). CDR3 nucleotide sequence: TGTGCCAGTAAGACAGGGGGCTCCTACGAGCAGTACTTC. Translation: CASKTGGSYEQYF.

This rearrangement joins TRBV12-2 to TRBJ2-7; TRBD1 is the table's D call, not checked against the DNA. TRBV12-2 is a listed pseudogene. The CDR3 totals 17 residues. CDR3 amino acids: CASRLVLGNRGLGEQYF. The CDR3 nucleotides are TGTGCAAGTCGCTTAGTGCTGGGGAATAGGGGGCTAGGTGAGCAGTACTTC.

The chain recombines TRBV10-3 with TRBJ2-3, with TRBD2 as a possible D gene (5 bases). Germline V lookup: CDR1 ENHRY, CDR2 SYGVKD. Trimming took 2 bases from V and 2 from J, leaving 14 bases between them. The CDR3 contains 16 residues. The CDR3 nucleotides read TGTGCCATCAGTGAGACCGGTGGAGGTAACACAGATACGCAGTATTTT. Translating gives CAISETGGGNTDTQYF.

This clone was counted once. The J gene is TRBJ1-5, the V gene TRBV27, with no clear D. V dropped 6 bases and J dropped 2 bases, with 14 bases sitting between them. Per the germline V gene, CDR1 is MNHEY and CDR2 is SMNVEV (reference sequence). The CDR3 sequence is 15 residues long. The CDR3 coding sequence is TGTGCCAGCAGACTGGGCCCGGTAGGCAATCAGCCCCAGCATTTT. It encodes CASRLGPVGNQPQHF.

V and J are TRBV21-1 and TRBJ2-2; whether TRBD2, the table's D call, matches the DNA was not checked. TRBV21-1 is marked as a pseudogene. The CDR3 has 19 amino acids. CDR3 loop: CASSRPLAASGGDTGELFF. Written as DNA, the CDR3 is TGTGCCAGCAGCCGACCCTTGGCGGCTTCGGGGGGCGACACCGGGGAGCTGTTTTTT.

Here the CDR3 DNA reads TGTGCCAGCAGCTTTGGCGACCAGCGGGAGGGCCTCGAGCAGTACTTC. Translation: CASSFGDQREGLEQYF. This chain uses TRBV11-1 with TRBJ2-7; TRBD2 aligns across 10 bases. V trimming: 3 bases; J trimming: 6 bases; junction bases outside the gene matches: 11. Germline values: CDR1 SGHAT, CDR2 FQDESV (reference sequence). This CDR3 has 16 residues.

The chain's CDR3 is CASSHQGRNTEAFF. The CDR3 DNA reads TGTGCCAGCAGCCACCAGGGGCGGAACACTGAAGCTTTCTTT. This chain links TRBV7-9 with TRBJ1-1; perhaps TRBD1 as D (6 bases). Germline loops: CDR1 SEHNR, CDR2 FQNEAQ (reference sequence). The CDR3 length is 14 residues. The V end lost 5 bases, the J end lost 1 base, and 11 bases lay between the germline ends. The variable domain in full, with the rest retrieved from reference TRBV7-9 and TRBJ1-1, is DTGVSQNPRHKITKRGQNVTFRCDPISEHNRLYWYRQTLGQGPEFLTYFQNEAQLEKSRLLSDRFSAERPKGSFSTLEIQRTEQGDSAMYLCASSHQGRNTEAFFGQGTRLTVV.

The chain combines TRBV10-1 with TRBJ1-5, with 7 bases aligning to TRBD1. Germline V CDR1 and CDR2: WNHNN, SYGVQD (reference sequence). Trimming removed 10 bases from V and 4 bases from J; junction bases left unmatched: 10. This CDR3 contains 14 residues. The CDR3 DNA sequence: TGCGCCAAACTGACAGGGACTCTTAATCAGCCCCAGCATTTT. It codes for CAKLTGTLNQPQHF.

For the CDR3, the DNA is TGTGCCATCAGTGACCCGAGTGGGACAGGCCGAGCTTTCTTT. It yields the protein CAISDPSGTGRAFF. The chain links TRBV10-3 to TRBJ1-1; 8 bases are shared with TRBD1. The CDR3 covers 14 residues. The junction had 10 bases not matched to a gene; V was cut back by 3 bases and J by 10 bases. Germline V lookup: CDR1 ENHRY, CDR2 SYGVKD.

This clone is a singleton in its sample. The J gene is TRBJ1-3, the V gene TRBV30, with 8 bases aligning to TRBD1. After removal of 2 bases from V and 9 bases from J, the junction contained 12 bases not matched to a gene. Per the germline V gene, CDR1 is GTSNPN and CDR2 is SVGIG (reference sequence). The CDR3 loop spans 15 amino acids. The CDR3, as DNA: TGTGCCTGGAGTCAAGGACAGGGACGGGGAGGCACCATATATTTT. Its translation is CAWSQGQGRGGTIYF.

The chain links TRBV6-5 to TRBJ2-1; D is unresolved. This CDR3 is 11 amino acids long. V was pared by 6 bases and J by 6 bases, with 6 bases between. Germline V lookup: CDR1 MNHEY, CDR2 SVGAGI. CDR3 sequence: CASSRFNEQFF. The CDR3 DNA is TGTGCCAGCAGCAGGTTCAATGAGCAGTTCTTC.

In its sample, this clone was seen once. The chain carries TRBV30 and TRBJ1-1; the D gene is possibly TRBD1 (5 bases). V dropped 4 bases and J dropped 3 bases, with 12 bases sitting between them. The germline V gene encodes CDR1 GTSNPN and CDR2 SVGIG (reference sequence). CDR3 length: 13 residues. CDR3 nucleotide sequence: TGTGCCTGGAATAAGGGGAGGGACACTGAAGCTTTCTTT. As protein: CAWNKGRDTEAFF.

The gene calls are TRBV2 and TRBJ2-3, with no clear D. With 8 bases removed from V and 4 bases from J, the gap between germline ends came to 10 bases. CDR3 length equals 12 residues. Germline V gives CDR1 SNHLY, CDR2 FYNNEI. The CDR3 loop is CASRVQSDTQYF. The CDR3 nucleotides are TGTGCCAGCCGCGTCCAATCAGATACGCAGTATTTT.

The V gene is TRBV5-4, the J gene TRBJ1-1, with a possible D match to TRBD1 (6 bases). CDR1 and CDR2 from the germline V gene are SGHNT and YYREEE (reference sequence). Trimming left V 4 bases short and J 0 bases short, with 10 bases between. The CDR3 loop spans 14 amino acids. This CDR3 is CASSGGQLNTEAFF. CDR3 nucleotides: TGTGCCAGCAGCGGTGGACAGTTGAACACTGAAGCTTTCTTT. Variable domain in full (rest from reference TRBV5-4 and TRBJ1-1): ETGVTQSPTHLIKTRGQQVTLRCSSQSGHNTVSWYQQALGQGPQFIFQYYREEENGRGNFPPRFSGLQFPNYSSELNVNALELDDSALYLCASSGGQLNTEAFFGQGTRLTVV.

The chain uses TRBV7-8 and TRBJ1-5; D is unclear. Deletions cut 2 bases from V and 2 bases from J, with 4 bases between. The CDR3 has 13 amino acids. The germline V gene encodes CDR1 SGHVS and CDR2 FQNEAQ. The CDR3 region is CASSLLRNQPQHF. In DNA, the CDR3 is TGTGCCAGCAGCTTACTCCGCAATCAGCCCCAGCATTTT.